This T cell receptor (beta chain) was recovered during a study of circulating and synovial CD4+ cells in juvenile arthritis. Germline V gene lookup returns CDR1 SGHVS and CDR2 FQNEAQ. V lost 3 bases, J lost 11 bases, and 34 bases lay in between. The CDR3 extends over 19 amino acids. Here immunoSEQ multiplex PCR was the method, and the copy in TCRdb shows in-frame clones only, minus some. Of about 32,000 clones listed, 90% to 95% are singletons. The chain carries TRBV7-8 and TRBJ1-1; no clear D gene. Sequencing used CD4+ T cells from blood. The TCR was taken from a human donor with juvenile idiopathic arthritis. The CDR3 here is CASSLGSSGGRPPHPWAFF. CDR3 nucleotides: TGTGCCAGCAGCTTGGGGTCCAGCGGAGGCAGGCCCCCTCATCCGTGGGCTTTCTTT. Full variable domain (outside the CDR3, taken from reference TRBV7-8 and TRBJ1-1): GAGVSQSPRYKVAKRGQDVALRCDPISGHVSLFWYQQALGQGPEFLTYFQNEAQLDKSGLPSDRFFAERPEGSVSTLKIQRTQQEDSAVYLCASSLGSSGGRPPHPWAFFGQGTRLTVV.